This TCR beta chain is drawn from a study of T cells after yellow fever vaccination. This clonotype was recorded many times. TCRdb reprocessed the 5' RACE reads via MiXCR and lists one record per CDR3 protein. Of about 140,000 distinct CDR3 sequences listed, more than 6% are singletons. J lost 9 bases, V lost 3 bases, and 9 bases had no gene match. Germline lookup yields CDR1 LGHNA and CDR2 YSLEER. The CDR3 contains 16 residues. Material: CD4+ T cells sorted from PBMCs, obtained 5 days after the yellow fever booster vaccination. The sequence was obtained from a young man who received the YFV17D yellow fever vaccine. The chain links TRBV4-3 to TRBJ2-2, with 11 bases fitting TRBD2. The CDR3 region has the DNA TGCGCCAGCAGCCAGCTAGCGGGAGGCGGGTTGTGGGAGCTGTTTTTT. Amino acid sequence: CASSQLAGGGLWELFF.